The clone carrying this T cell receptor beta chain showed up just a few times. As yet, its antigen is unknown. As it was prepared, the TCRbeta library received unique molecular identifiers. TCRdb itself ran the PCR reads through MiXCR, one entry per CDR3 protein. The data hold hundreds of thousands of distinct CDR3 sequences, with over 10% observed a single time. The sample belongs to a study of T-cell reconstitution after alpha-beta-depleted transplantation in children. V shed 8 bases and J shed 3 bases, with 11 bases lying between them. This CDR3 spans 13 amino acids. Germline-derived CDR1 and CDR2 are MNHNS and SASEGT. The study, taken as a whole, reports: Reportedly, roughly two months post-transplant, alpha-beta T cells arose from several hundred expanded graft clones. Newly generated T cells supplied most T-cell counts and diversity one year post-transplant.

The source was PBMCs, mostly from graft donor cells, collected 360 days after TCRalphabeta/CD19-depleted stem cell transplant. This chain connects TRBV6-1 to TRBJ2-1; weak D call: TRBD2 (6 bases). The source is a male patient between 5 and 17 years old who had a stem cell transplant for acute myeloid leukemia, so the T cells may come from the graft donor. The CDR3 DNA reads as TGTGCCAGCCGGCGCGGGAACTACAATGAGCAGTTCTTC. Protein: CASRRGNYNEQFF.